The 11 T cell receptor beta chains presented below share a single source sample, sequenced in a study of blood T cell repertoires in COVID-19. Sequencing used immunoSEQ multiplex PCR; TCRdb keeps in-frame clones, though not all of them. This sample has about 270,000 clones, with approximately 90% found just once. The sequenced material came from PBMCs or T cells enriched from blood (not recorded which). These receptors all come from a woman between 40 and 55 years old with acute COVID-19.

The CDR3 DNA reads TGCAGTGCTAGTAGAGGGAACACTGAAGCTTTCTTT. Encoded protein: CSASRGNTEAFF. This rearrangement joins TRBV20-1 to TRBJ1-1; D call uncertain. The length of the CDR3 is 12 residues. V was trimmed by 3 bases and J by 1 base, leaving 6 bases between them. Germline loops: CDR1 DFQATT, CDR2 SNEGSKA (reference sequence).

For this clone: In the same sample, other DNA sequences code for this CDR3. V gene TRBV6-5 combines with J gene TRBJ2-7; D may be TRBD1 (6 bases). V was trimmed by 0 bases and J by 1 base, leaving 7 bases between them. Germline loops: CDR1 MNHEY, CDR2 SVGAGI. This CDR3 is 14 amino acids long. The CDR3 region has the DNA TGTGCCAGCAGTTACTCGGACAGATCCTACGAGCAGTACTTC. Amino acids: CASSYSDRSYEQYF.

This chain links TRBV18 with TRBJ2-1; perhaps TRBD1 as D (6 bases). The CDR3 sequence is 20 residues long. Trimming took 5 bases from V and 0 from J, leaving 26 bases between them. The V gene's germline CDR1 is KGHSH and CDR2 LQKENI. The CDR3 region is CASSSREYTGQTSSYNEQFF. The CDR3 nucleotides read TGTGCCAGCTCATCCCGGGAATATACAGGGCAAACCAGCTCCTACAATGAGCAGTTCTTC.

The V gene is TRBV2, the J gene TRBJ1-5; perhaps TRBD1 as D (5 bases). The CDR3 length is 14 residues. Germline V gives CDR1 SNHLY, CDR2 FYNNEI. The germline V and J ends were trimmed by 4 bases and 6 bases, with 13 bases remaining between them. The CDR3 region has the DNA TGTGCCAGCAGTGTGGGAGGGGTTGGTCAGCCCCAGCATTTT. Amino acid sequence: CASSVGGVGQPQHF.

V is TRBV1 and J is TRBJ2-2; the table gives TRBD2 as D, unverified against the DNA. TRBV1 is designated a pseudogene. The CDR3 has 20 amino acids. The CDR3 coding sequence is TGCACCAGCAAGGGAAGGGTACTAGCGGGAAGTCGGGCAAACACCGGGGAGCTGTTTTTT. Translated, it gives CTSKGRVLAGSRANTGELFF.

The J gene is TRBJ1-2, the V gene TRBV28, with D possibly being TRBD1 (5 bases). Trimming pared 1 base from V and 1 base from J, leaving 10 bases between. CDR1 MDHEN and CDR2 SYDVKM come from the germline V gene. The CDR3 is 15 amino acids. The DNA of the CDR3 is TGTGCCAGCAGTTTATTCGCAGGGCATAACTATGGCTACACCTTC. This gives the protein CASSLFAGHNYGYTF.

The chain joins TRBV24-1 to TRBJ1-5; D gene ambiguous. CDR1 and CDR2 from the germline V gene are KGHDR and SFDVKD. This CDR3 spans 14 amino acids. The V end was cut by 2 bases, the J end by 0 bases, with 4 bases between. The CDR3 region is CATSDYNSNQPQHF. CDR3 DNA: TGTGCCACCAGTGATTATAATAGCAATCAGCCCCAGCATTTT.

The chain couples TRBV14 to TRBJ1-3, with a tentative D call TRBD1 (5 bases). Per germline, CDR1 SGHDN and CDR2 FVKESK. The CDR3 is made up of 17 amino acids. The V and J ends lost 2 bases and 0 bases respectively, with 14 bases between them. The CDR3 here is CASSQLGGGYSGNTIYF. The CDR3 nucleotides are TGTGCCAGCAGCCAACTTGGGGGGGGATACTCTGGAAACACCATATATTTT.

The CDR3 protein is CASSKTTGGKSYEQYF. The CDR3 DNA reads TGTGCCAGCAGCAAGACTACAGGGGGCAAGTCCTACGAGCAGTACTTC. The V and J genes are TRBV3-1 (or the pseudogene TRBV3-2) and TRBJ2-7; 9 positions match TRBD1. Germline CDR1 and CDR2: LGHDT and YNNKEL (reference sequence). V dropped 5 bases and J dropped 1; count of bases not matched to a gene: 9. The CDR3 runs to 16 residues.

The chain links TRBV11-2 to TRBJ2-3, with 11 bases lining up with TRBD2. This CDR3 is built from 14 residues. The germline V gene encodes CDR1 SGHAT and CDR2 FQNNGV. V gave up 3 bases and J gave up 5 bases; unmatched junction bases: 1. The CDR3 is CASSFLAGGDTQYF. The CDR3 DNA follows: TGTGCCAGCAGCTTTCTAGCGGGGGGAGATACGCAGTATTTT.

The V and J genes are TRBV5-1 and TRBJ1-2; D not resolved. Deletions cut 0 bases from V and 8 bases from J, with 17 bases between. Germline assignment: CDR1 SGHRS and CDR2 YFSETQ. The CDR3 length is 15 residues. The CDR3 region has the DNA TGCGCCAGCAGCTTGGGGGCCGAACTTATTAGGGGCTACACCTTC. Its translation: CASSLGAELIRGYTF.